This is a list of T cell receptor beta chains from one sample in a study of identifying expanded T cells in peripheral blood. Method: immunoSEQ multiplex PCR; TCRdb's copy keeps in-frame clones and lacks some. Here the sample spans about 100,000 clones, roughly nine tenths being singletons. The sequenced sample consisted of blood. These receptors originate from a person aged 18 to 75 in good health. The CDR3 runs from the conserved cysteine through the conserved F or W. The D gene is left open where the match is weak. Size is stated for part of the rows, as once, few or many counts, or as a class when the clone is expanded.

size	V	J	D	DNA	CDR3
-	TRBV28	TRBJ2-3	-	TGTGCCAGCAGTTTGGGAGATACGCAGTATTTT	CASSLGDTQYF
-	TRBV29-1	TRBJ2-5	TRBD1	TGCAGCGTCTCACAGGGGGAGGAGACCCAGTACTTC	CSVSQGEETQYF
-	TRBV4-3	TRBJ2-5	-	TGCGCCAGCAGCCAAGATCAAGGCAGGGAAGAGACCCAGTACTTC	CASSQDQGREETQYF
-	TRBV5-1	TRBJ2-1	-	TGCGCCAGCAGCTTGGCCCCTATGGAGGGGCAGTTCTTC	CASSLAPMEGQFF
once	TRBV5-1	TRBJ1-2	-	TGCGCCAGCAGCTTGGAAGGGGGAACAGTCTATGGCTACACCTTC	CASSLEGGTVYGYTF
-	TRBV4-2	TRBJ2-3	-	TGTGCCAGCAGCCAAGTTGCGGACCCTCAGGATACGCAGTATTTT	CASSQVADPQDTQYF
-	TRBV2	TRBJ2-7	-	TGTGCCAGCATGGGGGGCCACGAGCAGTACTTC	CASMGGHEQYF
-	TRBV18	TRBJ1-1	-	TGTGCCAGCTCACCACAGGAACAAGGGCGAAACACTGAAGCTTTCTTT	CASSPQEQGRNTEAFF
-	TRBV5-4	TRBJ2-5	-	TGTGCCGGGGGGACAGAAGAGACCCAGTACTTC	CAGGTEETQYF
few	TRBV4-3	TRBJ2-3	TRBD2	TGCGCCAGCAGCCAAGAGCGGGGGGGCCCAGATACGCAGTATTTT	CASSQERGGPDTQYF